One and the same sample provided the 12 T cell receptor beta chains below, sequenced in a study of blood T cell repertoires in COVID-19. Profiling relied on immunoSEQ multiplex PCR, and the TCRdb table lists in-frame clones only, not all of them. The repertoire holds some 700,000 clones, with 80% to 90% as singletons. Sequencing input: peripheral blood. These TCRs come from a woman younger than 35 with acute or convalescent COVID-19.

The chain has TRBV5-1 and TRBJ1-2; D not resolved. V dropped 4 bases and J dropped 0 bases, with 10 bases sitting between them. CDR1 is SGHRS, CDR2 YFSETQ, per germline. CDR3 length: 14 amino acids. The CDR3 DNA reads as TGCGCCAGCAGCGAACAGTTTTCTAACTATGGCTACACCTTC. This sequence encodes CASSEQFSNYGYTF.

This chain links TRBV7-8 with TRBJ2-4; 8 bases map to TRBD1. The CDR3 is 20 residues long. Germline lookup yields CDR1 SGHVS and CDR2 FQNEAQ. J lost 0 bases, V lost 2 bases, and 15 bases had no gene match. CDR3 region: CASSLSGTGVLNIAKNIQYF. The DNA for the CDR3 is TGTGCCAGCAGCTTATCTGGGACAGGTGTGCTAAATATAGCCAAAAACATTCAGTACTTC. Full variable domain (remainder filled in from reference TRBV7-8 and TRBJ2-4): GAGVSQSPRYKVAKRGQDVALRCDPISGHVSLFWYQQALGQGPEFLTYFQNEAQLDKSGLPSDRFFAERPEGSVSTLKIQRTQQEDSAVYLCASSLSGTGVLNIAKNIQYFGAGTRLSVL.

The chain uses TRBV10-3 and TRBJ2-4; tentative D call: TRBD1 (6 bases). This CDR3 has 19 residues. V dropped 3 bases and J dropped 0 bases, with 21 bases sitting between them. Germline CDR1 and CDR2: ENHRY and SYGVKD. CDR3 DNA: TGTGCCATCAGTGAATCGAAACCGGGACACACAATAGCCAAAAACATTCAGTACTTC. As protein: CAISESKPGHTIAKNIQYF.

The CDR3 reads CSASVPGTESYGYTF. DNA for the CDR3: TGCAGTGCTAGTGTCCCCGGGACAGAATCCTATGGCTACACCTTC. V gene TRBV20-1 combines with J gene TRBJ1-2, with 7 bases that match TRBD1. Germline V CDR1 and CDR2: DFQATT, SNEGSKA (reference sequence). The CDR3 contains 15 residues. Losses at the gene ends were 3 bases for V and 4 bases for J; bases not matched to a gene: 11.

V is TRBV7-2 and J is TRBJ1-1; D possibly corresponds to TRBD1 (6 bases). The germline gives CDR1 SGHTA, CDR2 FQGNSA. Trimming shortened V by 5 bases and J by 5 bases, and 12 bases separated the two germline ends. This CDR3 comprises 13 residues. CDR3 sequence: CASSLFQGTEAFF. The DNA of the CDR3 is TGTGCCAGCAGCCTCTTCCAGGGGACTGAAGCTTTCTTT.

The chain has TRBV6-4 and TRBJ2-1; no clear D gene. V was clipped by 4 bases and J by 0 bases, with 4 bases between them. The CDR3 contains 13 residues. The germline gives CDR1 MRHNA, CDR2 SNTAGT. CDR3 protein: CASSVGSYNEQFF. The CDR3 DNA reads as TGTGCCAGCAGTGTCGGCTCCTACAATGAGCAGTTCTTC.

The chain is built from TRBV11-2 and TRBJ1-3; TRBD1 might be the D (5 bases). V gave up 5 bases and J gave up 4 bases, with 15 bases separating them. The CDR3 runs 15 residues. Germline CDR1 is SGHAT and CDR2 is FQNNGV. The CDR3 bases are TGTGCCAGCAGCCACATCCGGGGGAGAGGAAACACCATATATTTT. Translation gives CASSHIRGRGNTIYF.

The chain has TRBV3-1 (or the pseudogene TRBV3-2) and TRBJ1-6; TRBD1 might be the D (5 bases). The germline gives CDR1 LGHDT, CDR2 YNNKEL (reference sequence). This CDR3 comprises 12 residues. The germline V and J ends were trimmed by 3 bases and 9 bases, with 6 bases remaining between them. CDR3 in amino acids: CASSQGGSPLHF. The CDR3 DNA follows: TGTGCCAGCAGCCAGGGGGGTTCACCCCTCCACTTT.

This clone was recorded only once. The CDR3 DNA is TGTGCCAGCACCGAAGGGACAGACAACTATGGCTACACCTTC. Residues: CASTEGTDNYGYTF. V is TRBV2 and J is TRBJ1-2; 7 nucleotides line up with TRBD1. With 7 bases clipped from V and 2 bases from J, the junction kept 7 bases outside the gene matches. The CDR3 has 14 residues. Germline CDR1 reads SNHLY; CDR2 reads FYNNEI.

The rearrangement links TRBV30 to TRBJ1-2, with D perhaps TRBD1 (6 bases). CDR3 length: 12 residues. The V gene lost 4 bases and the J gene lost 3 bases, with 9 bases spanning the gap. The V gene's germline CDR1 is GTSNPN and CDR2 SVGIG (reference sequence). CDR3 nucleotide sequence: TGTGCCTGGACCAAGGGGGACTATGGCTACACCTTC. Translating it yields CAWTKGDYGYTF.

The rearrangement joins TRBV27 to TRBJ2-5; D is possibly TRBD1 (5 bases). This CDR3 is built from 14 residues. Germline loops: CDR1 MNHEY, CDR2 SMNVEV (reference sequence). V was trimmed by 4 bases and J by 5 bases, leaving 14 bases between them. The chain's CDR3 is CASSSITHRETQYF. DNA for the CDR3: TGTGCCAGCAGTTCAATAACCCACAGGGAGACCCAGTACTTC.

The J gene is TRBJ1-2, the V gene TRBV4-3; 8 bases line up with TRBD1. V was clipped by 1 base and J by 3 bases; unmatched bases: 16. The CDR3 totals 19 residues. Germline assignment: CDR1 LGHNA and CDR2 YSLEER. CDR3 residues: CASSQVKRSPIQGDYGYTF. CDR3 nucleotide sequence: TGCGCCAGCAGCCAAGTGAAAAGGTCACCTATACAGGGGGACTATGGCTACACCTTC.